These 31 T cell receptor beta chains were all obtained from the same sample, sequenced in a study of blood T cell repertoires in COVID-19. Some clones are missing from TCRdb's copy, which holds only in-frame ones; the method was immunoSEQ multiplex PCR. The table includes fewer than 350,000 clones, about nine tenths detected once. Sequenced: peripheral blood. These receptors were collected from a woman aged 55-69 years with COVID-19, enrolled during active disease.

CDR3 in amino acids: CASSQDRSSGGPRDEQYF. The CDR3, as DNA: TGTGCCAGCAGCCAAGATCGTTCGAGCGGGGGGCCGAGGGACGAGCAGTACTTC. This chain joins TRBV14 and TRBJ2-7, with 9 bases aligning to TRBD2. Unmatched junction bases numbered 14, after V lost 0 bases and J lost 5 bases. Germline CDR1 is SGHDN and CDR2 is FVKESK. The CDR3 length is 18 residues.

The chain links TRBV5-6 to TRBJ2-3; 8 bases are a match to TRBD2. CDR3 size: 15 residues. Germline lookup yields CDR1 SGHDT and CDR2 YYEEEE. J lost 1 base, V lost 4 bases, and 5 bases had no gene match. CDR3 loop: CASSPLGGGTDTQYF. The CDR3, as DNA: TGTGCCAGCAGCCCCCTCGGGGGGGGCACAGATACGCAGTATTTT.

The chain recombines TRBV27 with TRBJ2-3; the D gene is possibly TRBD2 (6 bases). The CDR3 extends over 16 amino acids. Trimming left V 5 bases short and J 1 base short, with 16 bases between. The V gene's germline CDR1 is MNHEY and CDR2 SMNVEV (reference sequence). The DNA for the CDR3 is TGTGCCAGCAGTACCGCCGGGGGTTTCCGCACAGATACGCAGTATTTT. Translating gives CASSTAGGFRTDTQYF.

This clone was observed a handful of times. The junction differs from germline at one of its ends, possibly a read error. The chain carries TRBV19 and TRBJ2-1; a possible D gene is TRBD1 (6 bases). The CDR3 is made up of 13 amino acids. Germline CDR1 reads LNHDA; CDR2 reads SQIVND (reference sequence). The CDR3 here is CASSSRQATSGVF. Written as DNA, the CDR3 is TGTGCCAGTAGTTCCAGACAGGCTACGTCCGGGGTCTTC.

The rearrangement joins TRBV7-9 to TRBJ1-1; tentatively, D is TRBD1 (5 bases). Germline V lookup: CDR1 SEHNR, CDR2 FQNEAQ (reference sequence). The V gene lost 5 bases and the J gene lost 0 bases, with 10 bases spanning the gap. The CDR3 consists of 14 residues. The CDR3 sequence: CASSTRDLNTEAFF. CDR3 nucleotide sequence: TGTGCCAGCAGCACCCGGGACTTGAACACTGAAGCTTTCTTT.

This clone was seen only a few times. The chain carries TRBV19 and TRBJ1-5; 7 bases are shared with TRBD1. Germline assignment: CDR1 LNHDA and CDR2 SQIVND (reference sequence). The CDR3 sequence is 16 residues long. With V trimmed by 3 bases and J by 4 bases, 9 bases remained unmatched. CDR3 coding DNA: TGTGCCAGTAGTATGTATTGGGACAGCTCTAATCAGCCCCAGCATTTT. Protein sequence: CASSMYWDSSNQPQHF. Full variable domain (remainder filled in from reference TRBV19 and TRBJ1-5): DGGITQSPKYLFRKEGQNVTLSCEQNLNHDAMYWYRQDPGQGLRLIYYSQIVNDFQKGDIAEGYSVSREKKESFPLTVTSAQKNPTAFYLCASSMYWDSSNQPQHFGDGTRLSIL.

The chain has TRBV20-1 and TRBJ1-2; D is perhaps TRBD1 (5 bases). The CDR3 has 13 residues. Germline values: CDR1 DFQATT, CDR2 SNEGSKA (reference sequence). The germline V and J ends were trimmed by 3 bases and 4 bases, with 12 bases remaining between them. CDR3 sequence reads: CSASLRQFYGYTF. In DNA, the CDR3 is TGCAGTGCTAGTTTGAGACAGTTCTATGGCTACACCTTC.

CDR3 nucleotides: TGTGCCAGCAGCTTAGAGCGTAGGGGGGGCGCAAATGGCTACACCTTC. This encodes CASSLERRGGANGYTF. This chain uses TRBV13 with TRBJ1-2, with a weak D call TRBD1 (6 bases). Per germline, CDR1 PRHDT and CDR2 FYEKMQ (reference sequence). CDR3 length: 16 amino acids. V was shortened by 1 base and J by 6 bases, with 18 bases between the two germline ends.

The chain uses TRBV3-1 (or the pseudogene TRBV3-2) and TRBJ1-1; a weak D match, TRBD1 (5 bases). V was shortened by 1 base and J by 4 bases, with 13 bases between the two germline ends. This CDR3 is 15 amino acids long. The germline CDR1 and CDR2 sequences are LGHDT and YNNKEL (reference sequence). CDR3 region: CASSQGRERGTEAFF. The CDR3 region has the DNA TGTGCCAGCAGCCAAGGGAGGGAAAGGGGCACTGAAGCTTTCTTT.

The gene calls are TRBV24-1 and TRBJ2-3; TRBD2 agrees at 10 bases. The ends lost 4 bases at V and 7 bases at J; junction bases unmatched: 10. CDR3 length: 16 amino acids. Per germline, CDR1 KGHDR and CDR2 SFDVKD. This chain's CDR3 is CATSDSAGGPSYTQYF. In DNA, the CDR3 is TGTGCCACCAGTGACTCAGCGGGGGGGCCTTCTTATACGCAGTATTTT.

The V call is TRBV6-5, the J call TRBJ1-1, with D unclear. This CDR3 has 13 amino acids. Germline loops: CDR1 MNHEY, CDR2 SVGAGI. Trimming stripped 7 bases from V and 1 base from J, with 10 bases between. CDR3 in DNA: TGTGCCAGCACCCTCGAGAGGAACACTGAAGCTTTCTTT. It yields the protein CASTLERNTEAFF.

This clone was counted between two and nine times. This chain uses TRBV4-2 with TRBJ1-2; D not resolved. The germline gives CDR1 LGHNA, CDR2 YNFKEQ. Trimming removed 7 bases from V and 7 bases from J, with 19 bases in between. This CDR3 comprises 14 residues. The CDR3 DNA follows: TGTGCCAGCACGGACCGGGAGGGAGTGGCTGGCTACACCTTC. Protein: CASTDREGVAGYTF.

This chain links TRBV2 with TRBJ2-7; D possibly corresponds to TRBD2 (5 bases). CDR3 length: 11 residues. Per the germline V gene, CDR1 is SNHLY and CDR2 is FYNNEI. V dropped 4 bases and J dropped 10 bases, with 11 bases sitting between them. CDR3 residues: CASSGFGEQYF. CDR3 in DNA: TGTGCCAGCAGTGGGTTCGGGGAACAGTACTTC.

This clone was found once. The gene calls are TRBV2 and TRBJ1-4; the D gene is possibly TRBD1 (5 bases). Deletions cut 1 base from V and 8 bases from J, with 11 bases between. The germline V gene encodes CDR1 SNHLY and CDR2 FYNNEI. CDR3 length equals 14 residues. The CDR3 nucleotides are TGTGCCAGCAGTGAAGGGACCCGGGGGGAAAAACTGTTTTTT. Translating it yields CASSEGTRGEKLFF.

The chain couples TRBV2 to TRBJ1-1, with unresolved D. The V gene lost 7 bases and the J gene lost 5 bases, with 14 bases spanning the gap. Germline CDR1 reads SNHLY; CDR2 reads FYNNEI. This CDR3 is 13 amino acids long. The CDR3 is CASMGSGETEAFF. In DNA form, the CDR3 reads TGTGCCAGCATGGGTTCGGGTGAGACTGAAGCTTTCTTT.

The chain carries TRBV2 and TRBJ2-5; 11 bases are a match to TRBD1. The CDR3 runs to 13 residues. With 11 bases clipped from V and 3 bases from J, the junction kept 5 bases outside the gene matches. Germline V gene sequence: CDR1 SNHLY, CDR2 FYNNEI. CDR3 bases: TGTGCCGGAGGACAGGGGGCAAAAGAGACCCAGTACTTC. It encodes CAGGQGAKETQYF.

This chain links TRBV2 with TRBJ2-5; tentative D call: TRBD2 (5 bases). The CDR3 totals 11 residues. Trimming removed 4 bases at V and 7 bases at J, with 7 bases between. Germline-derived CDR1 and CDR2 are SNHLY and FYNNEI. CDR3 sequence (DNA): TGTGCCAGCAGTGGTGGGAGGACCCAGTACTTC. Protein sequence: CASSGGRTQYF.

Written as DNA, the CDR3 is TGTGCCAGCTCCCCTAACAGGGCCAGCTCCTACGAGCAGTACTTC. Protein sequence: CASSPNRASSYEQYF. The chain links TRBV18 to TRBJ2-7, with a possible D match to TRBD1 (6 bases). V was trimmed by 6 bases and J by 0 bases, leaving 15 bases between them. The CDR3 runs 15 residues. Germline CDR1 reads KGHSH; CDR2 reads LQKENI.

This clone was picked up a small number of times. This specimen includes other DNA sequences encoding the same CDR3. This rearrangement joins TRBV19 to TRBJ1-2; 9 bases match TRBD1. CDR1 LNHDA and CDR2 SQIVND come from the germline V gene (reference sequence). The CDR3 length is 13 residues. Trimming took 5 bases from V and 7 from J; bases not matched to a gene: 5. In DNA, the CDR3 is TGTGCCAGTAGTCCGAGACAGGGGGGTGGCTACACCTTC. Translating gives CASSPRQGGGYTF.

About this clone itself: The same CDR3 can be traced to other DNA sequences in this sample. The gene calls are TRBV18 and TRBJ1-5; no definite D call. Germline lookup yields CDR1 KGHSH and CDR2 LQKENI. Trimming stripped 3 bases from V and 6 bases from J, with 9 bases between. This CDR3 has 13 residues. CDR3 bases: TGTGCCAGCTCACCCGACCGGGGTCAGCCCCAGCATTTT. It yields the protein CASSPDRGQPQHF.

V usage is TRBV5-1 and J usage is TRBJ1-1; the D is unclear. Germline V CDR1 and CDR2: SGHRS, YFSETQ. This CDR3 contains 13 residues. With 3 bases removed from V and 2 bases from J, the gap between germline ends came to 8 bases. CDR3 sequence reads: CASSWRDNTEAFF. In DNA form, the CDR3 reads TGCGCCAGCAGCTGGAGGGATAACACTGAAGCTTTCTTT. Looking up the rest from reference TRBV5-1 and TRBJ1-1 gives the full variable domain: KAGVTQTPRYLIKTRGQQVTLSCSPISGHRSVSWYQQTPGQGLQFLFEYFSETQRNKGNFPGRFSGRQFSNSRSEMNVSTLELGDSALYLCASSWRDNTEAFFGQGTRLTVV.

This clone was seen only once. This sequence joins TRBV18 and TRBJ2-6; TRBD1 matches at 7 bases. The CDR3 sequence is 19 residues long. Germline trimming cut 5 bases from V and 0 bases from J; bases unmatched to any gene: 13. The germline CDR1 and CDR2 sequences are KGHSH and LQKENI. The CDR3: CASSAQWGQRGSGANVLTF. CDR3 DNA: TGTGCCAGCTCAGCTCAATGGGGACAGAGAGGCTCTGGGGCCAACGTCCTGACTTTC.

The chain couples TRBV19 to TRBJ2-2; 8 nucleotides agree with TRBD1. V lost 7 bases, J lost 0 bases, and 4 bases stayed unmatched. CDR3 length: 15 amino acids. Germline V lookup: CDR1 LNHDA, CDR2 SQIVND (reference sequence). The CDR3 DNA reads as TGTGCCAGTACCTCGGGACAGGCGAACACCGGGGAGCTGTTTTTT. This gives the protein CASTSGQANTGELFF.

About this clone: Other nucleotide sequences in the sample specify the same CDR3. This chain joins TRBV19 and TRBJ2-3; maybe TRBD2 (6 bases). V dropped 3 bases and J dropped 1 base, with 14 bases sitting between them. The CDR3 spans 16 residues. Germline V gene sequence: CDR1 LNHDA, CDR2 SQIVND (reference sequence). The CDR3 DNA is TGTGCCAGTAGTATTTCTGGGTCGGGGGGCACAGATACGCAGTATTTT. This codes for CASSISGSGGTDTQYF.

The genes are TRBV30 and TRBJ1-4; D is perhaps TRBD1 (5 bases). V shed 4 bases and J shed 5 bases, with 11 bases lying between them. The length of the CDR3 is 13 residues. The germline gives CDR1 GTSNPN, CDR2 SVGIG (reference sequence). The CDR3 DNA reads TGTGCCTGGACACAGGTAGAGAATGAAAAACTGTTTTTT. Its protein is CAWTQVENEKLFF.

The chain uses TRBV6-5 and TRBJ2-7; D is unclear. Germline V gene data show CDR1 as MNHEY and CDR2 as SVGAGI. V gave up 6 bases and J gave up 1 base, with 16 bases separating them. The CDR3 totals 15 residues. CDR3 region: CASRSDTLGSYEQYF. The CDR3 DNA sequence: TGTGCCAGCAGGTCCGACACCTTGGGTTCCTACGAGCAGTACTTC.

This clone appeared a single time. V usage is TRBV7-2 and J usage is TRBJ1-4, with 7 bases matching TRBD1. The trim removed 1 base at V and 8 bases at J, leaving 7 bases unmatched. Germline V gene lookup returns CDR1 SGHTA and CDR2 FQGNSA. The CDR3 sequence is 15 residues long. CDR3 sequence reads: CASSLGRGRREKLFF. CDR3 DNA: TGTGCCAGCAGCTTAGGGAGGGGGCGGCGGGAAAAACTGTTTTTT.

This sequence joins TRBV11-3 and TRBJ2-1, with D perhaps matching TRBD2 (6 bases). The CDR3 sequence is 13 residues long. V was pared by 6 bases and J by 6 bases, with 12 bases between. Germline CDR1 is SGHNT and CDR2 is YENEEA. DNA for the CDR3: TGTGCCAGCAGAACGGGGGAGATCAATGAGCAGTTCTTC. It specifies CASRTGEINEQFF. The whole variable domain, remainder taken from reference TRBV11-3 and TRBJ2-1, is EAGVVQSPRYKIIEKKQPVAFWCNPISGHNTLYWYLQNLGQGPELLIRYENEEAVDDSQLPKDRFSAERLKGVDSTLKIQPAELGDSAVYLCASRTGEINEQFFGPGTRLTVL.

J is TRBJ2-2 and V is TRBV6-5; D not certain. The CDR3 has 14 amino acids. Germline V gene data show CDR1 as MNHEY and CDR2 as SVGAGI. V was clipped by 7 bases and J by 0 bases, with 9 bases between them. The CDR3 region has the DNA TGTGCCAGCATGTATGAGGCGAACACCGGGGAGCTGTTTTTT. It translates to CASMYEANTGELFF.

This chain joins TRBV11-2 and TRBJ1-4; 7 bases line up with TRBD1. Germline CDR1 SGHAT, CDR2 FQNNGV. V trimming: 4 bases; J trimming: 2 bases; junction bases outside the gene matches: 7. The CDR3 is 16 residues long. This CDR3 reads CASSWREGATNEKLFF. The CDR3, as DNA: TGTGCCAGCAGCTGGCGCGAGGGGGCCACTAATGAAAAACTGTTTTTT.

This clone was found once. V gene TRBV29-1 combines with J gene TRBJ1-2; 7 positions match TRBD1. Germline CDR1 SQVTM, CDR2 ANQGSEA. The CDR3 length is 14 residues. The V segment lost 6 bases and the J segment 8 bases; nucleotides outside the gene matches: 15. The CDR3 region has the DNA TGCAGCGTCGATGACAGTCAGGGGGGTAAGGGCTACACCTTC. Protein sequence: CSVDDSQGGKGYTF.